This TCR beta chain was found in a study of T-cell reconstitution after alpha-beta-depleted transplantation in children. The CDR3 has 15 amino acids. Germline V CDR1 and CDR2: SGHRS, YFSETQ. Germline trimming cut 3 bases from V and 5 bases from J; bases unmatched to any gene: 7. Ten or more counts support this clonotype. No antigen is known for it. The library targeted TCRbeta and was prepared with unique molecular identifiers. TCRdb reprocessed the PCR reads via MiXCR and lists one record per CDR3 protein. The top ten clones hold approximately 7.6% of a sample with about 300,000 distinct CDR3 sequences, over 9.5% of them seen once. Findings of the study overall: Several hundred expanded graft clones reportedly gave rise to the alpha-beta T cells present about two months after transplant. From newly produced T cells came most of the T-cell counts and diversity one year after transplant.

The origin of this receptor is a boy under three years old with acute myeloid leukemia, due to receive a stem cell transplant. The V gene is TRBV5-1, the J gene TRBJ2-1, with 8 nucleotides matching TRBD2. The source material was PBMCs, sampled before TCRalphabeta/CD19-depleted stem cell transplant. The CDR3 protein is CASSSQGLDNNEQFF. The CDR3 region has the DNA TGCGCCAGCAGCTCACAGGGACTAGATAACAATGAGCAGTTCTTC. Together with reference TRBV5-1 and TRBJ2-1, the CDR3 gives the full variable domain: KAGVTQTPRYLIKTRGQQVTLSCSPISGHRSVSWYQQTPGQGLQFLFEYFSETQRNKGNFPGRFSGRQFSNSRSEMNVSTLELGDSALYLCASSSQGLDNNEQFFGPGTRLTVL.